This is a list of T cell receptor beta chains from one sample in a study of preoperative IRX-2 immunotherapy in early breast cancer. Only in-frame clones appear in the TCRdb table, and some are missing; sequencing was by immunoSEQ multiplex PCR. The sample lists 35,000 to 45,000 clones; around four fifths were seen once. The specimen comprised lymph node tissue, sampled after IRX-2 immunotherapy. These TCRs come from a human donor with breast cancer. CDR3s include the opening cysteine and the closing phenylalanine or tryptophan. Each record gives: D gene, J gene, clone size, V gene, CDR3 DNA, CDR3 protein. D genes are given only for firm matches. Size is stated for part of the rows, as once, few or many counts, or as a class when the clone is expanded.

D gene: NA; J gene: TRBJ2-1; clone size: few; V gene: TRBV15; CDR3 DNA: TGTGCCACCAGCAAAACGGGGGGCCTGGCTAATGAGCAGTTCTTC; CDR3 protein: CATSKTGGLANEQFF
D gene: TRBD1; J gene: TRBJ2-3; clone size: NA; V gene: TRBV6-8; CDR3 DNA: TGTGCCAGCAGTTACTCACATCCGGGACAGGGCACAGATACGCAGTATTTT; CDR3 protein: CASSYSHPGQGTDTQYF
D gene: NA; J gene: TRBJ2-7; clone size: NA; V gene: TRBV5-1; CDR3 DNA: TGCGCCAGCAGCTTGTGGGCAGGGGAGAACGAGCAGTACTTC; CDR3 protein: CASSLWAGENEQYF
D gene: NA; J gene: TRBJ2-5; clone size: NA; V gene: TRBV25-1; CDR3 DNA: TGTGCCAGCGGCTCGGGAGCTAGCGTGCAGACCCAGTACTTC; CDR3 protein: CASGSGASVQTQYF
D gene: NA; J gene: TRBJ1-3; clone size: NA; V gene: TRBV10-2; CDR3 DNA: TGCGCCAGCAGCCAGTCGCTGGGGAACACCATATATTTT; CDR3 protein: CASSQSLGNTIYF
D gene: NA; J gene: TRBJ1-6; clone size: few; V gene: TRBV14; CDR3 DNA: TGTGCCAGCAGCCAAGCCGGGGACCCCTATAATTCACCCCTCCACTTT; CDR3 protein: CASSQAGDPYNSPLHF
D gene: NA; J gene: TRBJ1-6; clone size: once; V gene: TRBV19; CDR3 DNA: TGTGTCAGTAGTATAGGGGCCACCCTTGGCTCCTATAATTCACCCCTCCACTTT; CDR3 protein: CVSSIGATLGSYNSPLHF
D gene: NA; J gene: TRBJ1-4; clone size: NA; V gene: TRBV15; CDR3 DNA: TGTGCCACCAGCGAGGGAGTAGGAGCAACTAATGAAAAACTGTTTTTT; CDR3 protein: CATSEGVGATNEKLFF
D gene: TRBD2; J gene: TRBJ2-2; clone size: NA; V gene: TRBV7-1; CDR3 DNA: TGTGCCAGCAGCTTGACTAGCGGGGGCGACACCGGGGAGCTGTTTTTT; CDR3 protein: CASSLTSGGDTGELFF
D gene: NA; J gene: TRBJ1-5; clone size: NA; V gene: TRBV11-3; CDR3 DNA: TGTGCCAGCAGCTTAGATCCGGGAAGTAGCAATCAGCCCCAGCATTTT; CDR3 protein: CASSLDPGSSNQPQHF